This is a list of T cell receptor beta chains from one sample in a study of blood T cell repertoires in COVID-19. Assay used: immunoSEQ multiplex PCR; TCRdb lists only in-frame clones, some missing. Among 120,000 to 150,000 clones listed, roughly four fifths were seen once. What was sequenced was PBMCs or T cells enriched from blood (not recorded which). Every receptor here comes from a woman between 45 and 65 years old with acute COVID-19. Both conserved end residues are part of each CDR3. Fields, in order: clone size, D gene, V gene, J gene, CDR3 protein, CDR3 DNA. The D gene is left open where the match is weak. Some rows have no size entry. The others give once, few or many, or a class for an expanded clone.

.	TRBD2	TRBV25-1	TRBJ2-1	CASSPHGTSGHNEQFF	TGTGCCAGCAGTCCTCACGGGACTAGCGGGCACAATGAGCAGTTCTTC
.	.	TRBV5-6	TRBJ2-7	CASSLVGDEQYF	TGTGCCAGCAGCTTGGTGGGCGACGAGCAGTACTTC
.	TRBD1	TRBV4-2	TRBJ1-4	CASSRQGASSTNEKLFF	TGTGCCAGCAGCCGACAGGGGGCGTCTTCAACTAATGAAAAACTGTTTTTT
.	TRBD2	TRBV7-2	TRBJ2-2	CASSSVYGRAATGELFF	TGTGCCAGCAGCTCCGTTTACGGGAGGGCGGCCACCGGGGAGCTGTTTTTT
.	.	TRBV5-4	TRBJ2-3	CASTLGGTHGTDTQYF	TGTGCCAGCACCCTTGGCGGGACCCATGGGACAGATACGCAGTATTTT
.	.	TRBV13	TRBJ1-1	CASRVGLNTEAFF	TGTGCCAGCAGGGTGGGGCTGAACACTGAAGCTTTCTTT
.	.	TRBV13	TRBJ1-2	CASSLVARTNYGYTF	TGTGCCAGCAGCTTAGTGGCCCGCACTAACTATGGCTACACCTTC
.	.	TRBV9	TRBJ2-1	CASSARLLSSYNEQFF	TGTGCCAGCAGCGCGAGACTTCTCAGCTCCTACAATGAGCAGTTCTTC
.	TRBD1	TRBV12-5	TRBJ2-2	CASGPTGAGELFF	TGTGCTAGTGGTCCAACAGGGGCCGGGGAGCTGTTTTTT
.	.	TRBV19	TRBJ1-2	CASSLQGNLNYGYTF	TGTGCCAGTAGTCTACAGGGTAATCTCAACTATGGCTACACCTTC
.	TRBD2	TRBV14	TRBJ2-1	CASSPSGGPNNEQFF	TGTGCCAGCAGCCCCAGCGGGGGTCCAAACAATGAGCAGTTCTTC
once	.	TRBV19	TRBJ1-5	CASSIDSTATSNQPQHF	TGTGCCAGTAGTATAGATTCGACAGCAACGAGCAATCAGCCCCAGCATTTT
.	.	TRBV7-2	TRBJ1-1	CASSFFIGRNTEAFF	TGTGCCAGCAGCTTTTTTATTGGCAGGAACACTGAAGCTTTCTTT
.	TRBD2	TRBV5-8	TRBJ2-1	CASSRGTSGSYNEQFF	TGTGCCAGCAGCCGTGGGACTAGCGGGAGTTACAATGAGCAGTTCTTC
.	.	TRBV13	TRBJ2-7	CASSLRGSDEQYF	TGTGCCAGCAGCTTACGGGGGTCCGACGAGCAGTACTTC
once	.	TRBV10-3	TRBJ2-4	CAISESEGTAKNIQYF	TGTGCCATCAGTGAGTCGGAGGGGACCGCCAAAAACATTCAGTACTTC
few	.	TRBV28	TRBJ1-2	CASSWTVNYGYTF	TGTGCCAGCAGCTGGACAGTTAACTATGGCTACACCTTC
.	TRBD1	TRBV5-1	TRBJ1-1	CASSLESGGVTEAFF	TGCGCCAGCAGCTTGGAATCAGGGGGAGTCACTGAAGCTTTCTTT
.	.	TRBV2	TRBJ2-2	CASSRDTGELFF	TGTGCCAGCAGTCGAGACACCGGGGAGCTGTTTTTT